This T cell receptor beta chain was identified in a study of blood T cell repertoires in COVID-19. How the authors handled the data: Scientists estimated how many nucleated cells there were by amplifying reference gene primers. Only in-frame clones appear in the TCRdb table, and some are missing; sequencing was by immunoSEQ multiplex PCR. The DNA gave D and trimming, while V, J and clone size come from that table. The sample holds roughly 100,000 clones; roughly 84% are singletons and the top ten take 2% to 2.5%. Trimming removed 5 bases from V and 3 bases from J; junction bases left unmatched: 15. The CDR3 spans 17 residues. Germline CDR1 is SGHAT and CDR2 is FQNNGV.

The specimen sequenced was peripheral blood. This clonotype originated in a human donor in a cohort sampled during active COVID-19. The rearrangement links TRBV11-2 to TRBJ1-1; 7 bases line up with TRBD1. CDR3 sequence: CASSLGQVWWVDTEAFF. The CDR3 DNA is TGTGCCAGCAGCCTAGGACAGGTCTGGTGGGTGGACACTGAAGCTTTCTTT.